One and the same sample provided the 20 T cell receptor beta chains below, sequenced in a study of CD8+CD57+ T cells in acquired aplastic anemia. TCR beta VDJ and CDR3 profiles were obtained from a genomic DNA template. Via MiXCR, TCRdb re-called the reads, giving one row per CDR3 protein. The sample comprises just over 400,000 distinct CDR3 sequences, under 80% of which are singletons, and 4% rests with the top ten. Sequenced input: sorted CD4+, CD8+, or CD8+CD57+ T cells (not recorded which) from PBMCs. The origin of the receptors is a human donor in good health, serving as a control.

Only one count was recorded for this clonotype. The chain couples TRBV20-1 to TRBJ2-1; TRBD2 agrees at 10 bases. Trimming removed 6 bases from V and 10 bases from J; junction bases left unmatched: 6. CDR1 and CDR2 (germline): DFQATT, SNEGSKA (reference sequence). This CDR3 has 12 amino acids. For the CDR3, the DNA is TGCAGTGCCGTGGAAGCGGGGGGGGAGCAGTTCTTC. Amino acid sequence: CSAVEAGGEQFF.

This clonotype appeared many times. The chain links TRBV11-2 to TRBJ2-4; D uncertain. Trimming shortened V by 7 bases and J by 1 base, and 8 bases separated the two germline ends. This CDR3 region has 13 residues. CDR1 SGHAT and CDR2 FQNNGV come from the germline V gene. The CDR3 is CASTSSAKNIQYF. CDR3 bases: TGTGCCAGCACCTCTTCGGCCAAAAACATTCAGTACTTC.

The rearrangement links TRBV20-1 to TRBJ2-5; TRBD2 might be the D (6 bases). This CDR3 comprises 16 residues. Germline CDR1 DFQATT, CDR2 SNEGSKA (reference sequence). V was shortened by 4 bases and J by 5 bases, with 23 bases between the two germline ends. In DNA, the CDR3 is TGCAGTGCTATGACGGGGGACTCACCCGCTTGGGAGACCCAGTACTTC. Translation: CSAMTGDSPAWETQYF.

This chain links TRBV7-9 with TRBJ2-7; weak D call: TRBD1 (5 bases). V gave up 3 bases and J gave up 6 bases, with 12 bases separating them. The CDR3 runs 13 residues. CDR1 SEHNR and CDR2 FQNEAQ come from the germline V gene (reference sequence). CDR3 protein: CASSLATVGEQYF. In DNA form, the CDR3 reads TGTGCCAGCAGCTTGGCGACAGTGGGCGAGCAGTACTTC.

The table lists this clonotype with many counts. V usage is TRBV20-1 and J usage is TRBJ2-3; perhaps TRBD2 as D (6 bases). The CDR3 extends over 12 amino acids. The germline V and J ends were trimmed by 7 bases and 3 bases, with 11 bases remaining between them. Germline loops: CDR1 DFQATT, CDR2 SNEGSKA (reference sequence). CDR3 coding DNA: TGCAGTGATAGCCGGGGGACAGATACGCAGTATTTT. Its translation is CSDSRGTDTQYF.

This clonotype has ten or more counts. V and J are TRBV10-2 and TRBJ1-1; no clear D gene. Per the germline V gene, CDR1 is WSHSY and CDR2 is SAAADI. The V end was cut by 2 bases, the J end by 5 bases, with 6 bases between. This CDR3 region has 12 residues. DNA of the CDR3: TGCGCCAGCAGTGAGAAAGATACTGAAGCTTTCTTT. Protein sequence: CASSEKDTEAFF.

The rearrangement joins TRBV24-1 to TRBJ2-1; D call uncertain. The CDR3 consists of 13 residues. V shed 4 bases and J shed 7 bases, with 10 bases lying between them. The germline V gene encodes CDR1 KGHDR and CDR2 SFDVKD. In DNA form, the CDR3 reads TGTGCCACCAGTGAACCTACTACAAATGAGCAGTTCTTC. Translating gives CATSEPTTNEQFF.

J is TRBJ1-1 and V is TRBV20-1; no clear D gene. CDR3 size: 13 residues. V lost 7 bases to trimming and J lost 9 bases, with 21 bases between them. In germline, CDR1 is DFQATT, CDR2 SNEGSKA (reference sequence). The CDR3 loop is CSVGDRLGDQAFF. CDR3 nucleotides: TGCAGTGTGGGAGATCGCTTGGGCGACCAAGCTTTCTTT.

This clonotype has just a few counts. A much larger clone lies one base from this, so it may be a read error. The V call is TRBV14, the J call TRBJ1-2; no firm D call. The CDR3 runs to 13 residues. V lost 3 bases to trimming and J lost 2 bases, with 7 bases between them. Germline V gives CDR1 SGHDN, CDR2 FVKESK. CDR3 loop: CASSQAINYGYTF. For the CDR3, the DNA is TGTGCCAGCAGCCAGGCAATCAACTATGGCTACACCTTC.

Details on this clonotype: A much larger clonotype is one base distant, so this may be a read error. The J gene is TRBJ2-3, the V gene TRBV19, with a tentative D call TRBD2 (7 bases). Germline V gene sequence: CDR1 LNHDA, CDR2 SQIVND (reference sequence). CDR3 length: 14 amino acids. Trimming pared 9 bases from V and 9 bases from J, leaving 22 bases between. This CDR3 reads CASSLGGAVQTQYF. The CDR3 nucleotides read TGTGCCAGCAGTTTAGGGGGGGCGGTCCAAACGCAGTATTTT.

The chain recombines TRBV29-1 with TRBJ2-3, with D perhaps matching TRBD2 (6 bases). Germline V gives CDR1 SQVTM, CDR2 ANQGSEA. V was clipped by 1 base and J by 3 bases, with 14 bases between them. The CDR3 is 15 amino acids. CDR3 DNA sequence: TGCAGCGTTGAAGGGGCTAGCGTGGGGACAGATACGCAGTATTTT. Amino acid sequence: CSVEGASVGTDTQYF.

The V call is TRBV7-2, the J call TRBJ2-5; unclear D gene. The CDR3 totals 13 residues. V gave up 4 bases and J gave up 2 bases, with 8 bases separating them. Germline V lookup: CDR1 SGHTA, CDR2 FQGNSA. CDR3 in DNA: TGTGCCAGCAGCTCTCATGTACAAGAGACCCAGTACTTC. This translates into CASSSHVQETQYF. The full variable domain, in which reference TRBV7-2 and TRBJ2-5 provide the parts outside the CDR3, is GAGVSQSPSNKVTEKGKDVELRCDPISGHTALYWYRQSLGQGLEFLIYFQGNSAPDKSGLPSDRFSAERTGGSVSTLTIQRTQQEDSAVYLCASSSHVQETQYFGPGTRLLVL.

The V gene is TRBV9, the J gene TRBJ2-1, with 10 nucleotides matching TRBD2. The CDR3 is made up of 16 amino acids. From germline, CDR1 is SGDLS and CDR2 YYNGEE. V lost 4 bases to trimming and J lost 5 bases; unmatched junction nucleotides: 9. CDR3 loop: CASSKSGGAHHNEQFF. The CDR3 nucleotides read TGTGCCAGCAGCAAAAGCGGGGGGGCCCACCACAATGAGCAGTTCTTC.

The J gene is TRBJ1-4, the V gene TRBV6-5; D ambiguous. The CDR3 covers 13 residues. Per the germline V gene, CDR1 is MNHEY and CDR2 is SVGAGI. V was clipped by 4 bases and J by 3 bases, with 6 bases between them. CDR3 amino acids: CASSSKANEKLFF. The DNA of the CDR3 is TGTGCCAGCAGTTCCAAGGCTAATGAAAAACTGTTTTTT.

As for this clonotype: One end of the junction fails to match germline, which may point to a read error. V usage is TRBV19 and J usage is TRBJ1-6; D is uncertain. CDR3 size: 13 residues. Germline lookup yields CDR1 LNHDA and CDR2 SQIVND (reference sequence). The CDR3, as DNA: TGTGCCAGTAGCTTTGACGGTAATCCACCCCACCACTTT. It codes for CASSFDGNPPHHF. Based on the CDR3 plus reference TRBV19 and TRBJ1-6, the full variable domain is DGGITQSPKYLFRKEGQNVTLSCEQNLNHDAMYWYRQDPGQGLRLIYYSQIVNDFQKGDIAEGYSVSREKKESFPLTVTSAQKNPTAFYLCASSFDGNPPHHFGNGTRLTVT.

The CDR3 reads CASSGQGRMNTEAFF. CDR3 nucleotide sequence: TGTGCCAGCAGCGGACAGGGGAGGATGAACACTGAAGCTTTCTTT. The genes are TRBV19 and TRBJ1-1; TRBD1 matches 9 bases. Germline assignment: CDR1 LNHDA and CDR2 SQIVND (reference sequence). CDR3 length equals 15 residues. Trimming at V came to 9 bases and at J to 0 bases, leaving 8 bases not matched to a gene. Complete variable domain (other parts from reference TRBV19 and TRBJ1-1): DGGITQSPKYLFRKEGQNVTLSCEQNLNHDAMYWYRQDPGQGLRLIYYSQIVNDFQKGDIAEGYSVSREKKESFPLTVTSAQKNPTAFYLCASSGQGRMNTEAFFGQGTRLTVV.

As to this clonotype: One end of the junction is discordant with germline, which a read error may explain. The rearrangement links TRBV7-2 to TRBJ1-6, with unresolved D. This CDR3 comprises 14 residues. The germline gives CDR1 SGHTA, CDR2 FQGNSA. The DNA for the CDR3 is TGTGCCAGCAGCTTAAGGGCCTGGGCTAGTTTCGTCAACTTT. This gives the protein CASSLRAWASFVNF.

Comment on this clonotype: The junction and the germline gene differ at one end; a read error may be behind it. CDR3 sequence (DNA): TGTGCCAGCAGCTTGGACGGGGGGCGACCACTCATACCCTTT. Amino acids: CASSLDGGRPLIPF. The V gene is TRBV15, the J gene TRBJ1-6; TRBD1 might be the D (6 bases). The CDR3 is 14 residues long. From germline, CDR1 is LNHNV and CDR2 YYDKDF (reference sequence).

Points on this clonotype: Here the CDR3 omits its conserved ending phenylalanine or tryptophan, so a read error is the likely source. It is unclear where the CDR3 begins or ends on the DNA, so no DNA is shown, and the CDR3 is as TCRdb lists it. The genes are TRBV2 and TRBJ1-3; no check of the table's D call, TRBD1, against the DNA was made. The CDR3 adds up to 14 amino acids, both ends counted. Germline CDR1 SNHLY, CDR2 FYNNEI. CDR3 sequence reads: CASGAGGGGNTLQH.

This clonotype has ten or more counts. V and J are TRBV20-1 and TRBJ1-2, with D possibly being TRBD1 (5 bases). CDR1 and CDR2 from the germline V gene are DFQATT and SNEGSKA (reference sequence). The CDR3 consists of 14 residues. Trimming took off 1 base at V and 0 bases at J, with 9 bases between the two ends. In nucleotides, the CDR3 is TGCAGTGCTAGAGGGGACGGCTCTAACTATGGCTACACCTTC. It encodes CSARGDGSNYGYTF.